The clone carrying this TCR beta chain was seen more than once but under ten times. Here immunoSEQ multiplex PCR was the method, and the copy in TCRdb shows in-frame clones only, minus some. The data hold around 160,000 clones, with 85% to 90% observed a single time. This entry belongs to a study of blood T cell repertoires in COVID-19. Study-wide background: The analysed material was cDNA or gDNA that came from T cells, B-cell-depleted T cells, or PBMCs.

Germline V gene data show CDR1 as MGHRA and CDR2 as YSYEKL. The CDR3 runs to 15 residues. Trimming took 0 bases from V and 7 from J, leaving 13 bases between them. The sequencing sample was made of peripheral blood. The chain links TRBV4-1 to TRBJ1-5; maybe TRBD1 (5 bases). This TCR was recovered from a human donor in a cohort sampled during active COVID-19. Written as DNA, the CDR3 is TGCGCCAGCAGCCAAGAGTACAGGTCGGAGCAGCCCCAGCATTTT. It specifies CASSQEYRSEQPQHF.